This record covers a single TCR beta chain. Its antigen is still unknown. This record comes from a study of cytotoxic CD8 clonotypes in ibrutinib-treated CLL. Deep sequencing aimed at 1 in 200,000 to 1 in 1 million T cells' resolution. Clones were read by immunoSEQ multiplex PCR, and TCRdb kept only the in-frame ones, dropping some. The table records about 25,000 clones, 78% of them present only once. General study findings and limits: Ibrutinib response saw clonality rise, and progression saw it return toward baseline.

Germline CDR1 SGHTS, CDR2 YDEGEE. The CDR3 totals 15 residues. V lost 4 bases, J lost 5 bases, and 4 bases stayed unmatched. This receptor was identified in a human donor with chronic lymphocytic leukemia. The genes are TRBV5-8 and TRBJ2-5, with 14 bases aligning to TRBD2. The sequencing used PBMCs, collected before ibrutinib treatment. CDR3 region: CASSPGLAGEETQYF. DNA for the CDR3: TGTGCCAGCAGCCCGGGACTAGCGGGAGAGGAGACCCAGTACTTC.